This TCR beta chain is from a study of control samples from healthy donors and cancer patients. The repertoire was sequenced with immunoSEQ multiplex PCR; TCRdb's copy has only in-frame clones and lacks some. The data contain 95,000 to 120,000 clones, around four fifths of them seen just once; the ten biggest clones take up under 8.5%. Germline loops: CDR1 SGHAT, CDR2 FQNNGV. The CDR3 contains 17 residues. The junction had 11 bases not matched to a gene; V was cut back by 5 bases and J by 4 bases. The TCR comes from a man younger than 35 in good health. Input material: blood. The chain couples TRBV11-2 to TRBJ2-3, with 11 bases lining up with TRBD2. The CDR3 sequence is CASSLFRLAGSADTQYF. DNA of the CDR3: TGTGCCAGCAGCCTTTTCCGACTAGCGGGGTCTGCAGATACGCAGTATTTT.